A selection of T cell receptor beta chains follows, all from one sample in a study of glioma-infiltrating T cells. TCRdb ran MiXCR on the multiplex PCR reads and lists one entry per CDR3 protein. The table includes around 90,000 distinct CDR3 sequences, approximately 42% detected once. Sequenced sample: glioma tissue, nonneoplastic brain tissue, or PBMCs (not recorded which). All receptors come from a human donor with low-grade glioma or glioblastoma, undergoing nonglioma brain surgery, or in good health (not recorded which). Each CDR3 is given with its conserved first and last residue. Each record gives: V gene, D gene, J gene, clone size, CDR3 length, CDR3 protein, CDR3 DNA. A D gene is named only where the DNA matches it firmly. Clone sizes are given selectively: once, few, many, or a class where the clone is expanded.

v_gene: TRBV5-5; d_gene: NA; j_gene: TRBJ2-1; abundance: many; len: 15; CDR3aa: CASSLGVASYNEQFF; CDR3nt: TGTGCCAGCAGCTTGGGTGTGGCTAGCTACAATGAGCAGTTCTTC
v_gene: TRBV18; d_gene: TRBD1; j_gene: TRBJ2-1; abundance: many; len: 14; CDR3aa: CASSGTGYYNEQFF; CDR3nt: TGTGCCAGCTCAGGGACAGGTTACTACAATGAGCAGTTCTTC
v_gene: TRBV4-1; d_gene: TRBD1; j_gene: TRBJ2-1; abundance: many; len: 15; CDR3aa: CASRWTGGRLHEQFF; CDR3nt: TGCGCCAGCAGATGGACAGGGGGCCGATTGCATGAGCAGTTCTTC
v_gene: TRBV4-3; d_gene: NA; j_gene: TRBJ1-6; abundance: many; len: 14; CDR3aa: CASSQDPTDSPLHF; CDR3nt: TGCGCCAGCAGCCAAGATCCTACGGATTCACCCCTCCACTTT
v_gene: TRBV20-1; d_gene: TRBD1; j_gene: TRBJ2-1; abundance: many; len: 12; CDR3aa: CSAYRDRDEQFF; CDR3nt: TGCAGTGCTTATCGAGACAGGGATGAGCAGTTCTTC
v_gene: TRBV7-9; d_gene: TRBD2; j_gene: TRBJ2-7; abundance: many; len: 16; CDR3aa: CASSLGLAGGSYEQYF; CDR3nt: TGTGCCAGCAGCTTAGGCCTAGCGGGTGGATCCTACGAGCAGTACTTC
v_gene: TRBV7-7; d_gene: NA; j_gene: TRBJ1-1; abundance: many; len: 16; CDR3aa: CASSLVRDKLNTEAFF; CDR3nt: TGTGCCAGCAGCTTAGTAAGGGACAAATTGAACACTGAAGCTTTCTTT
v_gene: TRBV7-2; d_gene: NA; j_gene: TRBJ2-2; abundance: few; len: 17; CDR3aa: CASSLGGASGNTGELFF; CDR3nt: TGTGCCAGCAGCTTAGGGGGGGCTAGCGGAAACACCGGGGAGCTGTTTTTT
v_gene: TRBV15; d_gene: TRBD1; j_gene: TRBJ1-2; abundance: NA; len: 14; CDR3aa: CATSKGRGQAGCTF; CDR3nt: TGTGCCACCAGCAAAGGCAGGGGGCAAGCTGGCTGCACCTTC
v_gene: TRBV6-2/TRBV6-3; d_gene: NA; j_gene: TRBJ1-5; abundance: NA; len: 16; CDR3aa: CASSYSWGFGNQPRHF; CDR3nt: NA
v_gene: TRBV14; d_gene: NA; j_gene: TRBJ1-1; abundance: many; len: 15; CDR3aa: CASSRLEGMNTEAFF; CDR3nt: TGTGCCAGCAGTCGCCTAGAGGGGATGAACACTGAAGCTTTCTTT
v_gene: TRBV13; d_gene: TRBD1; j_gene: TRBJ1-2; abundance: many; len: 10; CDR3aa: CASSQGVPTF; CDR3nt: TGTGCCAGCAGCCAGGGGGTCCCCACCTTC
v_gene: TRBV18; d_gene: NA; j_gene: TRBJ1-1; abundance: NA; len: 15; CDR3aa: CASSPLGRGYTEAFF; CDR3nt: TGTGCCAGCTCACCACTCGGACGGGGGTACACTGAAGCTTTCTTC
v_gene: TRBV6-2/TRBV6-3; d_gene: NA; j_gene: TRBJ1-2; abundance: many; len: 11; CDR3aa: CASSQGYGYTF; CDR3nt: TGTGCCAGCAGCCAGGGGTATGGCTACACCTTC
v_gene: TRBV6-6; d_gene: NA; j_gene: TRBJ2-1; abundance: NA; len: 15; CDR3aa: CASSYGIARAGEQFF; CDR3nt: TGTGCCAGCAGTTACGGTATAGCGAGAGCGGGTGAGCAGTTCTTC
v_gene: TRBV7-9; d_gene: NA; j_gene: TRBJ1-1; abundance: NA; len: 12; CDR3aa: CASSLDYTEAFF; CDR3nt: TGTGCCAGCAGCTTAGATTATACTGAAGCTTTTTTT
v_gene: TRBV4-1; d_gene: NA; j_gene: TRBJ2-7; abundance: NA; len: 16; CDR3aa: CASSQPGRSSYNEQYF; CDR3nt: TGCGCAAGCAGCCAACCGGGACGGTCCTCCTACAATGAGCAGTACTTC
v_gene: TRBV20-1; d_gene: NA; j_gene: TRBJ2-5; abundance: many; len: 12; CDR3aa: CSARKVQETQYF; CDR3nt: TGCAGTGCTAGAAAAGTACAAGAGACCCAGTACTTC
v_gene: TRBV2; d_gene: NA; j_gene: TRBJ2-7; abundance: NA; len: 12; CDR3aa: CASTGGLNEQYF; CDR3nt: TGTGCCAGCACCGGGGGCCTCAACGAGCAGTACTTC
v_gene: TRBV11-2; d_gene: NA; j_gene: TRBJ2-7; abundance: many; len: 12; CDR3aa: CASSPRGYEQYF; CDR3nt: TGTGCCAGCAGCCCGCGGGGCTACGAGCAGTACTTC
v_gene: TRBV2; d_gene: NA; j_gene: TRBJ1-1; abundance: many; len: 12; CDR3aa: CASTFEISEAFF; CDR3nt: TGTGCCAGCACATTTGAAATTTCTGAAGCTTTCTTT
v_gene: TRBV7-6; d_gene: NA; j_gene: TRBJ2-7; abundance: NA; len: 14; CDR3aa: CAGSFGTDTYEQYF; CDR3nt: TGTGCCGGCAGCTTCGGGACGGACACCTACGAGCAGTACTTC
v_gene: TRBV20-1; d_gene: TRBD2; j_gene: TRBJ2-1; abundance: many; len: 15; CDR3aa: CSANPTSGVYNEQFF; CDR3nt: TGCAGTGCTAACCCGACTAGCGGAGTCTACAATGAGCAGTTCTTC
v_gene: TRBV5-6; d_gene: TRBD1; j_gene: TRBJ1-5; abundance: many; len: 14; CDR3aa: CASSWGTGNQPQHF; CDR3nt: TGTGCCAGCAGCTGGGGGACAGGGAATCAGCCCCAGCATTTT
v_gene: TRBV2; d_gene: TRBD1; j_gene: TRBJ2-3; abundance: many; len: 16; CDR3aa: CASSDMSGGAEDTQYF; CDR3nt: TGTGCCAGCAGTGATATGTCAGGGGGCGCCGAAGATACGCAGTATTTT
v_gene: TRBV14; d_gene: NA; j_gene: TRBJ1-2; abundance: many; len: 13; CDR3aa: CASSRDRLYGYTF; CDR3nt: TGTGCCAGCAGCCGCGACAGACTCTATGGCTACACCTTC
v_gene: TRBV7-2; d_gene: NA; j_gene: TRBJ2-5; abundance: NA; len: 13; CDR3aa: CASSIVLEGTQCF; CDR3nt: TGTGCCAGCAGCATCGTACTAGAGGGGACCCAGTGCTTC
v_gene: TRBV6-1; d_gene: TRBD1; j_gene: TRBJ2-5; abundance: many; len: 14; CDR3aa: CASRAGQGQETQYF; CDR3nt: TGTGCCAGCAGGGCAGGACAGGGCCAAGAGACCCAGTACTTC
v_gene: TRBV29-1; d_gene: TRBD1; j_gene: TRBJ2-2; abundance: many; len: 14; CDR3aa: CSASTGGNTGELFF; CDR3nt: TGCAGCGCTTCGACAGGGGGAAACACCGGGGAGCTGTTTTTT
v_gene: TRBV7-9; d_gene: NA; j_gene: TRBJ2-3; abundance: NA; len: 16; CDR3aa: CASSRDSGVDTDTQYF; CDR3nt: TGTGCCAGCAGCAGGGACTCGGGGGTTGACACAGATACGCAGTATTTT
v_gene: TRBV29-1; d_gene: TRBD1; j_gene: TRBJ1-5; abundance: NA; len: 14; CDR3aa: CSVTQGAYGQPQHF; CDR3nt: TGCAGCGTCACACAGGGGGCATACGGTCAGCCCCAGCATTTT
v_gene: TRBV4-1; d_gene: NA; j_gene: TRBJ1-2; abundance: many; len: 13; CDR3aa: CASSQEAGGGYTF; CDR3nt: TGCGCCAGCAGCCAAGAGGCGGGGGGTGGCTACACCTTC
v_gene: TRBV5-1; d_gene: NA; j_gene: TRBJ2-1; abundance: many; len: 15; CDR3aa: CASSLSRLAYNEQFF; CDR3nt: TGCGCCAGCAGCTTGTCCCGACTAGCCTACAATGAGCAGTTCTTC
v_gene: TRBV5-5; d_gene: TRBD1; j_gene: TRBJ2-5; abundance: few; len: 13; CDR3aa: CASRSGGEETQYF; CDR3nt: TGTGCCAGCAGATCAGGGGGCGAGGAGACCCAGTACTTC
v_gene: TRBV7-8; d_gene: NA; j_gene: TRBJ2-6; abundance: many; len: 15; CDR3aa: CASSLTDSGANVLTF; CDR3nt: TGTGCCAGCAGCCTGACGGACTCTGGGGCCAACGTCCTGACTTTC
v_gene: TRBV4-1; d_gene: TRBD1; j_gene: TRBJ1-2; abundance: many; len: 16; CDR3aa: CASSPPGQGSGYGYTF; CDR3nt: TGCGCCAGCAGCCCTCCGGGACAGGGCTCTGGATATGGCTACACCTTC
v_gene: TRBV7-3; d_gene: TRBD1; j_gene: TRBJ2-3; abundance: many; len: 16; CDR3aa: CASSRGTGFSTDTQYF; CDR3nt: TGTGCCAGCAGCCGCGGGACAGGCTTTAGCACAGATACGCAGTATTTT
v_gene: TRBV10-3; d_gene: NA; j_gene: TRBJ2-3; abundance: many; len: 12; CDR3aa: CAIMSGTDTQYF; CDR3nt: TGTGCCATCATGAGCGGCACAGATACGCAGTATTTT
v_gene: TRBV29-1; d_gene: TRBD1; j_gene: TRBJ1-1; abundance: once; len: 13; CDR3aa: CSVTGQAGTEAFF; CDR3nt: TGCAGCGTGACCGGACAGGCTGGAACTGAAGCTTTCTTT
v_gene: TRBV6-1; d_gene: NA; j_gene: TRBJ1-5; abundance: many; len: 10; CDR3aa: CASGSQPQHF; CDR3nt: TGTGCCAGCGGCAGCCAGCCCCAGCATTTT
v_gene: TRBV5-4; d_gene: NA; j_gene: TRBJ2-1; abundance: many; len: 15; CDR3aa: CASSFDQSSYNEQFF; CDR3nt: TGTGCCAGCAGCTTCGACCAAAGCTCCTACAATGAGCAGTTCTTC
v_gene: TRBV6-6; d_gene: TRBD2; j_gene: TRBJ2-1; abundance: NA; len: 16; CDR3aa: CASSFASGSSYNEQFF; CDR3nt: TGTGCCAGCAGTTTCGCTAGCGGAAGCTCCTACAATGAGCAGTTCTTC
v_gene: TRBV3-1; d_gene: NA; j_gene: TRBJ1-5; abundance: many; len: 15; CDR3aa: CASSQGSGSNQPQHF; CDR3nt: TGTGCCAGCAGCCAAGGGTCAGGTAGCAATCAGCCCCAGCATTTT
v_gene: TRBV6-5; d_gene: NA; j_gene: TRBJ2-1; abundance: many; len: 15; CDR3aa: CASSYSPSSYNEQFF; CDR3nt: TGTGCCAGCAGTTACTCGCCTAGCTCCTACAATGAGCAGTTCTTC
v_gene: TRBV6-1; d_gene: TRBD2; j_gene: TRBJ2-7; abundance: NA; len: 14; CDR3aa: CAGRASGGTREQYF; CDR3nt: TGTGCCGGCAGGGCTAGCGGAGGGACGCGGGAGCAGTACTTC
v_gene: TRBV7-2; d_gene: TRBD2; j_gene: TRBJ2-1; abundance: NA; len: 15; CDR3aa: CASSLAAGVGHEQFF; CDR3nt: TGTGCCAGCAGCTTAGCGGCGGGAGTGGGACATGAGCAGTTCTTC
v_gene: TRBV19; d_gene: NA; j_gene: TRBJ1-5; abundance: many; len: 15; CDR3aa: CASSSTGLGNQPQHF; CDR3nt: TGTGCCAGTAGTTCCACAGGGCTCGGGAATCAGCCCCAGCATTTT
v_gene: TRBV19; d_gene: NA; j_gene: TRBJ2-1; abundance: many; len: 12; CDR3aa: CASSPQGGEQFF; CDR3nt: TGTGCCAGTAGTCCCCAAGGGGGTGAGCAGTTCTTC
v_gene: TRBV19; d_gene: NA; j_gene: TRBJ2-1; abundance: many; len: 14; CDR3aa: CASSITTGSNEQFF; CDR3nt: TGTGCCAGTAGTATAACGACGGGCTCCAATGAGCAGTTCTTC
v_gene: TRBV7-2; d_gene: NA; j_gene: TRBJ1-1; abundance: many; len: 12; CDR3aa: CASSSGFAEAFF; CDR3nt: TGTGCCTCGAGTTCGGGTTTTGCTGAAGCTTTCTTT
v_gene: TRBV27; d_gene: TRBD1; j_gene: TRBJ1-2; abundance: many; len: 13; CDR3aa: CASSYRGLNGYTF; CDR3nt: TGTGCCAGCAGTTACAGGGGGCTGAATGGCTACACCTTC
v_gene: TRBV7-9; d_gene: NA; j_gene: TRBJ1-5; abundance: many; len: 13; CDR3aa: CASSLTGNQPQHF; CDR3nt: TGTGCCAGCAGCTTGACGGGAAATCAGCCCCAGCATTTT
v_gene: TRBV6-2/TRBV6-3; d_gene: NA; j_gene: TRBJ1-1; abundance: NA; len: 14; CDR3aa: CASRAGRGIPEAFF; CDR3nt: TGTGCCAGCAGGGCAGGACGGGGGATCCCTGAAGCTTTCTTT